This T cell receptor beta chain derives from a study of tumor and adjacent non-tumor tissue in lung cancer. Study-wide results and caveats: Tumor TCR diversity, when higher, was linked to shorter survival. Tumor repertoires had a smaller top 100 clone share than normal lung.

A modified ARM-PCR protocol with three rounds of nested PCR amplified TCRbeta. MiXCR, run by TCRdb on the multiplex PCR reads, gives a single entry per CDR3 protein. The sample consists of about 200,000 distinct CDR3 sequences, 71% of them appearing once. No cell sorting was done before RNA was extracted from the tissue. The CDR3 contains 15 residues. CDR1 is SGHAT and CDR2 is FQDESV in the germline V gene (reference sequence). Regarding this clonotype: Its antigen is not identified. A read error may produce the germline difference seen at one junction end.

The rearrangement links TRBV11-1 to TRBJ2-5; D tentatively reads TRBD1 or TRBD2 (5 bases each). This TCR came from a man in his sixties with non-small cell lung cancer. The specimen sequenced was lung tumor tissue. The CDR3 region has the DNA TGTGCCAACAGCTTGGGACCGGCGGGCCGAGAGACCCAGTACTTC. Encoded protein: CANSLGPAGRETQYF.